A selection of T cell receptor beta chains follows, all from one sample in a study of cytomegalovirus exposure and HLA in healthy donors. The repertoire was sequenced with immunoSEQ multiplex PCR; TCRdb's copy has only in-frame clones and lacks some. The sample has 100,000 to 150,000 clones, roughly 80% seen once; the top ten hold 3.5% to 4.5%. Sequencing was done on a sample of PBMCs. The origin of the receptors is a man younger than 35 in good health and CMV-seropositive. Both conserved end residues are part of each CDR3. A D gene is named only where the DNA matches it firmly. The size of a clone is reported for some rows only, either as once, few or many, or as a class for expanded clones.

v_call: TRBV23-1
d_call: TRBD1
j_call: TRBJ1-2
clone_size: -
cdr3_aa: CASSQSPRQGRFYGYTF
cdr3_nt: TGCGCCAGCAGTCAATCGCCCCGACAGGGACGATTCTATGGCTACACCTTC

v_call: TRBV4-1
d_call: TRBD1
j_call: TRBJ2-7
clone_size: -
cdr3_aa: CASSQDGTVTYEQYF
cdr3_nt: TGCGCCAGCAGCCAAGATGGGACAGTTACCTACGAGCAGTACTTC

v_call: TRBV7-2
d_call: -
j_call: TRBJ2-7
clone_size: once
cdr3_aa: CASSLTISESYEQYF
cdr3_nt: TGTGCCAGCAGCTTAACGATCAGCGAGAGCTACGAGCAGTACTTC

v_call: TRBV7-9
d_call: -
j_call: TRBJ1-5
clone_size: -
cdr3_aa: CASSFRGNQPQHF
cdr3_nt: TGTGCCAGCAGCTTTCGCGGGAATCAGCCCCAGCATTTT

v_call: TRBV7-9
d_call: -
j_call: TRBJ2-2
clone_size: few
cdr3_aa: CSSNLAVDRATGELFF
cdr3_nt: TGTTCCAGCAACCTAGCGGTAGACAGGGCCACCGGGGAGCTGTTTTTT

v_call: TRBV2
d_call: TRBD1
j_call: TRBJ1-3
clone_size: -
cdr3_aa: CATPTGTRSGNTIYF
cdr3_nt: TGTGCCACCCCGACAGGGACCCGCTCTGGAAACACCATATATTTT

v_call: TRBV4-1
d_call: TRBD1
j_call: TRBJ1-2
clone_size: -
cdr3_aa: CASSQLTGDNYGYTF
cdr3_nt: TGCGCCAGCAGCCAGCTGACAGGGGACAACTATGGCTACACCTTC

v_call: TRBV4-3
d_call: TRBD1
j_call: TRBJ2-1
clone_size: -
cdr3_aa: CASSKETGDNEQFF
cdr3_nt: TGCGCCAGCAGCAAAGAAACAGGGGACAATGAGCAGTTCTTC

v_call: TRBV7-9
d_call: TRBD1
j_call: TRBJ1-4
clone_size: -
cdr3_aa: CASSRTGGDEKLFF
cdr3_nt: TGTGCCAGCAGCCGGACAGGGGGGGATGAAAAACTGTTTTTT

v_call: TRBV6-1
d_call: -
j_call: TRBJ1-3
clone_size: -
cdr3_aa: CAGSETLSGAESGNTIYF
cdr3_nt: TGCGCCGGCAGTGAAACGTTGAGCGGGGCTGAATCTGGAAACACCATATATTTT

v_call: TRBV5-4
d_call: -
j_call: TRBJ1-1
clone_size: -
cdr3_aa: CASSLGRGNTEAFF
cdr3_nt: TGTGCCAGCAGCTTGGGAAGGGGGAACACTGAAGCTTTCTTT

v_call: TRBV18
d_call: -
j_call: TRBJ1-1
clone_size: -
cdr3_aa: CASSPKGGTEAFF
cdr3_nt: TGTGCCAGCTCACCAAAGGGGGGGACTGAAGCTTTCTTT

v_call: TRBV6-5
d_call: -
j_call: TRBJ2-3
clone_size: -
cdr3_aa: CASSYSRVVTTDTQYF
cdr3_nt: TGTGCCAGCAGTTACAGCCGGGTAGTAACCACAGATACGCAGTATTTT

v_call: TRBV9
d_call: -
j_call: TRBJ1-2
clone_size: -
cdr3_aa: CASSVDRVSVGYTF
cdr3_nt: TGTGCCAGCAGCGTAGACAGGGTGTCGGTTGGCTACACCTTC

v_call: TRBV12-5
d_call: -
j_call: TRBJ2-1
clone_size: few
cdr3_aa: CASAYAGREQFF
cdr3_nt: TGTGCTAGTGCCTACGCGGGGAGGGAGCAGTTCTTC

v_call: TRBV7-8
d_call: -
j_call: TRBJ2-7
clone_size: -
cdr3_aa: CASSPHRDEQYF
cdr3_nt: TGTGCCAGCAGCCCCCACAGGGACGAGCAGTACTTC

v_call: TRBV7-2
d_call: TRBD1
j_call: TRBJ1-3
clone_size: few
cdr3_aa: CASSSGQGSGNTIYF
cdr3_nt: TGTGCCAGCAGCTCGGGACAGGGATCCGGAAACACCATATATTTT

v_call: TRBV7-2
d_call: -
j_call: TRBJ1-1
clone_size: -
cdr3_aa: CASSLEGQDTEAFF
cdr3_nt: TGTGCCAGCAGCTTAGAGGGGCAGGACACTGAAGCTTTCTTT

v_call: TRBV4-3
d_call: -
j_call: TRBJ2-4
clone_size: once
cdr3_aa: CASSQGYTEIAKNIQYF
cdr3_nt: TGCGCCAGCAGCCAAGGTTATACAGAAATAGCCAAAAACATTCAGTACTTC

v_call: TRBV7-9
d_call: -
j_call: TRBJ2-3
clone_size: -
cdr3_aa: CASSLASLWGEDTQYF
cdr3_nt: TGTGCCAGCAGCTTAGCTTCCTTGTGGGGGGAAGATACGCAGTATTTT

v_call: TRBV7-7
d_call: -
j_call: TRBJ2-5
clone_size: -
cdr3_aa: CASSLSVGQQETQYF
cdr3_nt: TGTGCTAGCAGCTTAAGTGTTGGGCAGCAAGAGACCCAGTACTTC

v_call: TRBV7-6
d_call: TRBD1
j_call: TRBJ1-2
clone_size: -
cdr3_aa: CASSPHRGNYGYTF
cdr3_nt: TGTGCCAGCAGCCCTCACAGGGGGAACTATGGCTACACCTTC

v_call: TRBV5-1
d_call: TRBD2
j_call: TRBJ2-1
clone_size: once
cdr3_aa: CASSTSGSLNGEQFF
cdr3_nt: TGCGCCAGCAGCACTAGCGGGAGCTTAAATGGTGAGCAGTTCTTC

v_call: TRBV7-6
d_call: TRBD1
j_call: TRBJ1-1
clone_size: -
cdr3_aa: CASSTGQGLNTEAFF
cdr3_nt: TGTGCCAGCAGCACGGGACAGGGGTTGAACACTGAAGCTTTCTTT

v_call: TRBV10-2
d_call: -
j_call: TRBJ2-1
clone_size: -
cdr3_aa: CASSEPASAFSYNEQFF
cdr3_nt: TGCGCCAGCAGTGAGCCGGCTAGCGCGTTCTCCTACAATGAGCAGTTCTTC

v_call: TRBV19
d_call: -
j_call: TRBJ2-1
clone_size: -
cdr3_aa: CASTRSQGNEQFF
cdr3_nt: TGTGCCAGTACCCGGAGCCAGGGCAATGAGCAGTTCTTC

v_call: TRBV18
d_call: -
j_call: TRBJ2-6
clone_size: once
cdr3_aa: CASSPFAGHRSSGANVLTF
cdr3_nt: TGTGCCAGCTCACCATTCGCCGGACACAGGAGCTCTGGGGCCAACGTCCTGACTTTC

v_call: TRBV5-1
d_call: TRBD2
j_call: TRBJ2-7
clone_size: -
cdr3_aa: CASSRGLAGELAYEQYF
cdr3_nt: TGCGCCAGCAGCCGTGGACTAGCGGGAGAGCTAGCCTACGAGCAGTACTTC

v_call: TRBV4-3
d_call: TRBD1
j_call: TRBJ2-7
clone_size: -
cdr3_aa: CASSQDSGGYEQYF
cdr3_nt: TGCGCCAGCAGCCAAGATTCAGGGGGCTACGAGCAGTACTTC

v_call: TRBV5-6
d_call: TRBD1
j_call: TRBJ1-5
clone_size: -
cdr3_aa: CASSLAGQGEQPQHF
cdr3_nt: TGTGCCAGCAGCTTGGCGGGACAGGGAGAACAGCCCCAGCATTTT

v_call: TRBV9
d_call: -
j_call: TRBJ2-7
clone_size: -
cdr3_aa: CASSVDGRLAYEQYF
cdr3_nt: TGTGCCAGCAGCGTAGACGGCAGGTTAGCCTACGAGCAGTACTTC

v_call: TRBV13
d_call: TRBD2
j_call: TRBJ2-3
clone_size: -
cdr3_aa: CASSRTSGGDTQYF
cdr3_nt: TGTGCCAGCAGCCGGACTAGCGGGGGGGATACGCAGTATTTT

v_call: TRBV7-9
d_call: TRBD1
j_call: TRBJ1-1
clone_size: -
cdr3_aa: CASSLGTGLTEAFF
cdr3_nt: TGTGCCAGCAGCTTAGGGACAGGTCTCACTGAAGCTTTCTTT

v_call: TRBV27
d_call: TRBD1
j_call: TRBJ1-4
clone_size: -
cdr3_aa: CASSFVGQGVKKLFF
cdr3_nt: TGTGCCAGCAGTTTTGTGGGGCAGGGGGTGAAAAAACTGTTTTTT

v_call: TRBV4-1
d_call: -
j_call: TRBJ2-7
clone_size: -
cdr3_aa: CASSQLLGANEQYF
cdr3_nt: TGCGCCAGCAGCCAACTGCTGGGGGCTAACGAGCAGTACTTC

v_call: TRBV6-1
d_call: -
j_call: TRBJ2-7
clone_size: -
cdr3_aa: CASSEQGHYEQYF
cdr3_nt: TGTGCCAGCAGTGAACAGGGGCACTACGAGCAGTACTTC